A selection of T cell receptor beta chains follows, all from one sample in a study of blood T cell repertoires in COVID-19. Profiling relied on immunoSEQ multiplex PCR, and the TCRdb table lists in-frame clones only, not all of them. Of some 180,000 clones detected, 90% appear once; the ten largest clones hold approximately 0.5%. The sequenced sample was peripheral blood. The receptors here all came from a man over 45 with acute or convalescent COVID-19. CDR3s include the opening cysteine and the closing phenylalanine or tryptophan. Fields, in order: V gene, D gene, J gene, clone size, CDR3 DNA, CDR3 protein. D genes are given only for firm matches. Clone size is shown for a subset of rows, as once, few, many or a class of expanded clone.

V: TRBV6-5; D: TRBD1; J: TRBJ2-7; size: NA; DNA: TGTGCCAGCAGATATGGACAGGCCCACGAGCAGTGCTTC; CDR3: CASRYGQAHEQCF
V: TRBV7-3; D: NA; J: TRBJ2-7; size: once; DNA: TGTGCCAGCAGCTTATCCGGGGAATCCAAGCAGTACTTC; CDR3: CASSLSGESKQYF
V: TRBV18; D: TRBD2; J: TRBJ2-5; size: NA; DNA: TGTGCCAGCTCACCACCTGGTGCGGGGGGGCGAGAGACCCAGTACTTC; CDR3: CASSPPGAGGRETQYF
V: TRBV19; D: TRBD1; J: TRBJ2-2; size: once; DNA: TGTGCCAGTAGTTCGCCACCCTGGGCCAGGGGGCCGAACGGGGAGCTGTTTTTT; CDR3: CASSSPPWARGPNGELFF
V: TRBV28; D: TRBD1; J: TRBJ2-1; size: NA; DNA: TGTGCCAGCAGTTTAGGGGGACAGACAACAGCGCAGTTCTTC; CDR3: CASSLGGQTTAQFF
V: TRBV30; D: TRBD2; J: TRBJ2-1; size: NA; DNA: TGTGCCTGGACCATGGGACTAGCGGGAGGCAGTGATGAGCAGTTCTTC; CDR3: CAWTMGLAGGSDEQFF
V: TRBV11-2; D: TRBD2; J: TRBJ2-7; size: NA; DNA: TGTGCCAGCAGCTTAGACCCTAAGCGGGAAGCCCTTTCCTACGAGCAGTACTTC; CDR3: CASSLDPKREALSYEQYF
V: TRBV27; D: TRBD2; J: TRBJ2-7; size: NA; DNA: TGTGCCAGCAGTTTAGTAAACCCCGGGACTAGCGGCTCCTACGAGCAGTACTTC; CDR3: CASSLVNPGTSGSYEQYF
V: TRBV28; D: NA; J: TRBJ1-5; size: NA; DNA: TGTGCCAGCAGGAGCAGCAATCAGCCCCAGCATTTT; CDR3: CASRSSNQPQHF
V: TRBV6-1; D: TRBD1; J: TRBJ1-2; size: NA; DNA: TGTGCCAGCAGTGCCCGAGGACAGGGAATGAACTATGGCTACACCTTC; CDR3: CASSARGQGMNYGYTF
V: TRBV9; D: TRBD1; J: TRBJ2-2; size: NA; DNA: TGTGCCAGCAGCGTAGACAGGGGAGACACCGGGGAGCTGTTTTTT; CDR3: CASSVDRGDTGELFF
V: TRBV7-8; D: NA; J: TRBJ1-5; size: few; DNA: TGTGCCAGCAGCTTATCGATTGGGGGTCGGGACACACTCAATCAGCCCCAGCATTTT; CDR3: CASSLSIGGRDTLNQPQHF
V: TRBV7-2; D: TRBD2; J: TRBJ2-3; size: NA; DNA: TGTGCCAGCAGCTTAGTATTAGCGGGAAACACAGATACGCAGTATTTT; CDR3: CASSLVLAGNTDTQYF
V: TRBV11-2; D: TRBD1; J: TRBJ1-1; size: NA; DNA: TGTGCCAGCAGCTTCCCAGGGGGGTTGGAAGCTTTCTTT; CDR3: CASSFPGGLEAFF
V: TRBV5-5; D: NA; J: TRBJ2-3; size: NA; DNA: TGTGCCAGCAGCTTAGGAGGGGGCCTTAGCACAGATACGCAGTATTTT; CDR3: CASSLGGGLSTDTQYF
V: TRBV11-2; D: NA; J: TRBJ2-5; size: NA; DNA: TGTGCCAGCAGCTCAAACCAAGAGACCCAGTACTTC; CDR3: CASSSNQETQYF
V: TRBV19; D: TRBD2; J: TRBJ2-7; size: NA; DNA: TGTGCCAGTAGGCGAACACTAGCGGGAGAGCAGTACTTC; CDR3: CASRRTLAGEQYF
V: TRBV2; D: NA; J: TRBJ2-2; size: NA; DNA: TGTGCCAGCCAGGCTTCGCTAGCGCAGATTACCGGGGAGCTGTTTTTT; CDR3: CASQASLAQITGELFF
V: TRBV19; D: TRBD1; J: TRBJ1-5; size: NA; DNA: TGTGCCAGTAGTACCAGACAGGGGGGTAGCAATCAGCCCCAGCATTTT; CDR3: CASSTRQGGSNQPQHF
V: TRBV7-2; D: TRBD2; J: TRBJ2-1; size: NA; DNA: TGTGCCAGCAGCTTATTTCTAGCGGGGGGGCTTGAGCAGTTCTTC; CDR3: CASSLFLAGGLEQFF
V: TRBV27; D: TRBD1; J: TRBJ1-5; size: NA; DNA: TGTGCCAGCAGTTTTGGACAGGGCAATCAGCCCCAGCATTTT; CDR3: CASSFGQGNQPQHF
V: TRBV15; D: NA; J: TRBJ1-1; size: NA; DNA: TGTGCCACCAGAGATAGAGGGTTCACTGAAGCTTTCTTT; CDR3: CATRDRGFTEAFF
V: TRBV19; D: NA; J: TRBJ1-5; size: NA; DNA: TGTGCCAGTAGTATGGACAGCCTAAATCAGCCCCAGCATTTT; CDR3: CASSMDSLNQPQHF
V: TRBV19; D: NA; J: TRBJ1-3; size: NA; DNA: TGTGCCAGTAGTACCCGACGGAGCTCTGGAAACACCATATATTTT; CDR3: CASSTRRSSGNTIYF
V: TRBV7-3; D: TRBD1; J: TRBJ1-2; size: once; DNA: TGTGCCAGCAGCTTAACTCCGCAGGGGGCAGACTATGGCTACACCTTC; CDR3: CASSLTPQGADYGYTF
V: TRBV3-1/TRBV3-2; D: NA; J: TRBJ2-3; size: NA; DNA: TGTGCCAGCACACAGTCGGGGTCAGATACGCAGTATTTT; CDR3: CASTQSGSDTQYF
V: TRBV5-4; D: NA; J: TRBJ1-2; size: NA; DNA: TGTGCCAGCAGCTTGTCGGGCCGAGGGTATGGCTACACCTTC; CDR3: CASSLSGRGYGYTF
V: TRBV14; D: TRBD2; J: TRBJ2-1; size: once; DNA: TGTGCCAGCAGCCAGACTAGCCGATACAATGAGCAGTTCTTC; CDR3: CASSQTSRYNEQFF
V: TRBV5-4; D: NA; J: TRBJ1-2; size: NA; DNA: TGTGCCAGCAGCTTGATTCAGGGAAACTATGGCTACACCTTC; CDR3: CASSLIQGNYGYTF
V: TRBV5-1; D: NA; J: TRBJ2-2; size: NA; DNA: TGCGCCAGCAGCTTGGCGGGGAGCAACACCGGGGAGCTGTTTTTT; CDR3: CASSLAGSNTGELFF
V: TRBV7-6; D: TRBD2; J: TRBJ2-7; size: NA; DNA: TGTGCCAGCAGCTGTAGACGGACTAGCGGGTACGAGCAGTACTTC; CDR3: CASSCRRTSGYEQYF
V: TRBV29-1; D: NA; J: TRBJ2-7; size: NA; DNA: TGCAGCGTGGATTATCTAGACAGTTCCGAGCAGTACTTC; CDR3: CSVDYLDSSEQYF
V: TRBV7-9; D: TRBD2; J: TRBJ2-1; size: NA; DNA: TGTGCCAGCAGCTTTAGCGGGCTTTACAATGAGCAGTTCTTC; CDR3: CASSFSGLYNEQFF
V: TRBV7-3; D: NA; J: TRBJ2-2; size: few; DNA: TGTGCCAGCAGCCCCCGGGACTCCGCGCGATTCACCGGGGAGCTGTTTTTT; CDR3: CASSPRDSARFTGELFF
V: TRBV19; D: NA; J: TRBJ1-5; size: NA; DNA: TGTGCCAGTAGTGAAGGGGGAGGCAATCAGCCCCAGCATTTT; CDR3: CASSEGGGNQPQHF
V: TRBV6-5; D: NA; J: TRBJ2-5; size: NA; DNA: TGTGCCAGCAGCGACCCGGGGGAGACCCAGTACTTC; CDR3: CASSDPGETQYF